The present TCR beta chain was sequenced within a study of blood T cell repertoires in COVID-19. This clone came up once. Sequencing used immunoSEQ multiplex PCR; TCRdb keeps in-frame clones, though not all of them. The data contain some 320,000 clones, roughly nine tenths of them seen just once; the ten biggest clones take up 4% to 6%. Researchers sorted participants into cohorts using their self-reported clinical history. Among Cohort 3 donors, those recovered had two negative PCRs, clearance, or symptom resolution. The V gene's germline CDR1 is MNHEY and CDR2 SVGEGT. V was cut by 6 bases and J by 3 bases, with 24 bases left in between. This CDR3 comprises 17 residues.

Input material: PBMCs or T cells enriched from blood (not recorded which). The chain joins TRBV6-2 or TRBV6-3 to TRBJ2-7; D may be TRBD2 (6 bases). The receptor was isolated from a man in his sixties who had recovered from COVID-19. CDR3 in DNA: TGTGCCAGCAGCCTCGTGGGGCTAGCGAAGAGCTACTACGAGCAGTACTTC. Translation: CASSLVGLAKSYYEQYF.